The clone carrying this TCR beta chain was counted only a few times. Its matching antigen is unknown. Each single cDNA molecule received a unique molecular identifier. MiXCR, run by TCRdb on the 5' RACE reads, gives a single entry per CDR3 protein. There are some 60,000 distinct CDR3 sequences in the sample; less than 10% occur only once, and roughly 1.2% lies in the top ten. Germline V gene sequence: CDR1 MNHEY, CDR2 SVGAGI. This CDR3 spans 15 amino acids. V lost 0 bases and J lost 3; bases outside the gene matches: 1. This entry is derived from a study of early T cells in non-severe SARS-CoV-2 infection. General study points: Database matching using VDJdb favored anti-spike CD8 responses, with private and CD4 specificities left missing.

The genes are TRBV6-5 and TRBJ2-4, with 8 bases that match TRBD1. This receptor was taken from an adult who was a healthcare worker with PCR-confirmed SARS-CoV-2 infection or an uninfected control (not recorded which). The sample comprised whole blood. CDR3: CASSYSGQGKNIQYF. The DNA of the CDR3 is TGTGCCAGCAGTTACTCTGGACAGGGCAAAAACATTCAGTACTTC.